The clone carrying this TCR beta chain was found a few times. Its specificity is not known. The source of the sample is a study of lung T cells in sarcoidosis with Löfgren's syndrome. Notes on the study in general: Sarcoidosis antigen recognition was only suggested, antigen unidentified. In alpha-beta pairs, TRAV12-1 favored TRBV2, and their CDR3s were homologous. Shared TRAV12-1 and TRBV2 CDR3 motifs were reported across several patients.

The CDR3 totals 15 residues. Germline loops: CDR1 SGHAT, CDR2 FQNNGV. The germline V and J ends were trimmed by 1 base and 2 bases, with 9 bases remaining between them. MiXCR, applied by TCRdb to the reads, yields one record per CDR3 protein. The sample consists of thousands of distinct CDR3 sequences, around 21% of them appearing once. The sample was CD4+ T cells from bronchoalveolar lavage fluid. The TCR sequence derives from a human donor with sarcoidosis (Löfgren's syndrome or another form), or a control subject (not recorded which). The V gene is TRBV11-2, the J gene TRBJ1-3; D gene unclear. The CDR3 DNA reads TGTGCCAGCAGCTTAGTGGGTGGCACTGGAAACACCATATATTTT. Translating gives CASSLVGGTGNTIYF.